The source of this T cell receptor beta chain is a study of blood T cell repertoires in COVID-19 (dated by TCRdb to 2020 to 2022). Broadly, across the study: Samples from collaborators originated in the United States, Italy and Spain and spanned both the acute and convalescent phases of COVID-19. The dataset comprised deeply sampled blood TCRbeta repertoires from subjects exposed to, actively infected with, or recovered from COVID-19. The repertoires were released in a freely available public database intended as a resource for research on the immune response to SARS-CoV-2. The samples were drawn from the first 160 participants of the ongoing ImmuneRACE study and from 1,200 or so subjects provided by 6 global collaborators. Where HLA class I and class II types were available, the types were taken from metadata supplied by the sample provider, not from assay-based typing. Sample metadata almost always included a de-identified subject ID, COVID-19 status, age in years and sex. The prospective study material was composed of cDNA or gDNA derived from T cells, B-cell-depleted T cells, or PBMCs. Results the study describes overall, beyond this receptor: The amount of clinical and demographic metadata varied by source and participant and was provided uncurated.

At one collaborating source in Seattle, patients were enrolled during active infection and were followed longitudinally through the course of disease. Collaborating institutions collected whole blood in K2EDTA tubes following their own protocols. For TCRbeta analysis, collaborators shipped samples in one of three forms: frozen whole blood, isolated PBMCs, or DNA extracted from either of those sample types. This clone was found a few times. Its recognized antigen is unknown. Per-nucleotide qualities are absent, and no much larger clonotype sits a single base away. TCRbeta CDR3 regions were amplified from genomic DNA using the immunoSEQ Assay, a bias-controlled multiplex PCR. As for the original processing: Nucleated cell counts per sample were estimated from amplification of reference gene primers within the assay. Sequence reads were collapsed and filtered to measure the absolute abundance of every unique TCRbeta CDR3 rearrangement. Productive Simpson clonality was computed per sample as the square root of Simpson's diversity index over productive rearrangements. Here the immuneACCESS table is served through TCRdb, limited to in-frame sequences with V and J called. Missing clones are a known gap in these copies; in checked studies unresolved V genes cover under half, and the rest lacks a known reason. V, J and clone size were drawn from that table, and D and trimming were deduced from the DNA. This sample lists about 250,000 clones; approximately 83% were detected once. The leading ten clones occupy 15% to 19% of the sample.

Its CDR3 holds 18 amino acids, cysteine through phenylalanine. Solely the CDR3 DNA is kept, with 54 bases framed from the first base. Trimming at the junction amounts to 1 base on V and 5 bases on J, and the germline ends lie 18 bases apart. CDR1 and CDR2 were assigned from the germline V gene as KGHSH and LQKENI. Source material: peripheral blood. This receptor was taken from a person between 70 and 80 years old with COVID-19, enrolled during active disease. The sequence links TRBV18 to TRBJ1-6; the D region possibly corresponds to TRBD1 (5 bases align). The CDR3 sequence is CASSPLFKDSWNNSPLHF. The nucleotide sequence is TGTGCCAGCTCACCACTATTCAAAGACAGTTGGAATAATTCACCCCTCCACTTT.